This record concerns one T cell receptor beta chain sequence. Its antigen is unidentified. This record belongs to a study of stem cell transplantation in POMP-related autoinflammatory disease. The wider study: Defective thymoproteasomes were hypothesized to impair CD8+ T-cell positive selection. Before transplant, CD4+ T cells skewed naive and CD8+ proportions were low. General observations from the study: Unique TRB V-J gene pairings were limited in number in patients with PRAID. In patients with PRAID, every analyzed T-cell subset tended to show lower diversity and higher clonality.

Sequenced by immunoSEQ multiplex PCR; TCRdb stores in-frame clones only, minus some. This table has about 9,200 clones, about nine tenths appearing once. The CDR3 has 17 residues. V lost 0 bases and J lost 5, with 17 bases in between. Germline CDR1 SGHRS, CDR2 YFSETQ. Sample: CD8+ T cells from PBMCs, taken before stem cell transplantation. This receptor was taken from a human donor with POMP-related autoinflammation and immune dysregulation (PRAID). The gene calls are TRBV5-1 and TRBJ2-2; a possible D gene is TRBD1 (5 bases). CDR3 in amino acids: CASSLDGAGIGTGELFF. CDR3 bases: TGCGCCAGCAGCTTGGATGGGGCAGGGATTGGAACCGGGGAGCTGTTTTTT. Full variable domain (outside the CDR3, taken from reference TRBV5-1 and TRBJ2-2): KAGVTQTPRYLIKTRGQQVTLSCSPISGHRSVSWYQQTPGQGLQFLFEYFSETQRNKGNFPGRFSGRQFSNSRSEMNVSTLELGDSALYLCASSLDGAGIGTGELFFGEGSRLTVL.